A selection of T cell receptor beta chains follows, all from one sample in a study of blood T cell repertoires in COVID-19. Libraries were prepared by immunoSEQ multiplex PCR; TCRdb keeps only in-frame clonotypes and omits some of them. The data show some 170,000 clones, approximately 85% seen once. The sample comprised PBMCs or T cells enriched from blood (not recorded which). The source is a man in his forties who had recovered from COVID-19. Each CDR3 is given with its conserved first and last residue. A D gene is named only where the DNA matches it firmly. Where a row states a size, it is once, few, many or the class of an expanded clone; other rows omit it.

TRBV5-1	-	TRBD1	TRBJ1-4	TGCGCCAGCAGCTTGGTCGGGACAGGCTCTAATGAAAAACTGTTTTTT	CASSLVGTGSNEKLFF
TRBV9	-	-	TRBJ2-3	TGTGCCAGCACCGTCGGGACTCACACAGATACGCAGTATTTT	CASTVGTHTDTQYF
TRBV6-5	-	-	TRBJ2-7	TGTGCCAGCAGTTTCCTCCTAGGGGCCTCCTACGAGCAGTACTTC	CASSFLLGASYEQYF
TRBV30	-	-	TRBJ2-1	TGTGCCTGGAGTGTACGGGCAGGGAACAATGAGCAGTTCTTC	CAWSVRAGNNEQFF
TRBV19	-	TRBD2	TRBJ2-5	TGTGCCAGTAGTATCGGGGGGAGGGAGACCCAGTACTTC	CASSIGGRETQYF
TRBV28	-	-	TRBJ2-7	TGTGCCAGCAGTTTAACCAGGGCCGGCTCCTACGAGCAGTACTTC	CASSLTRAGSYEQYF
TRBV5-1	-	-	TRBJ2-6	TGCGCCAGCAGCTTGGCCTGGGGGGGCATCTCTGGGGCCAACGTCCTGACTTTC	CASSLAWGGISGANVLTF
TRBV19	-	-	TRBJ1-3	TGTGCCAGTAGTATGAGTGCCTTCTCTGGAAACACCATATATTTT	CASSMSAFSGNTIYF
TRBV28	-	-	TRBJ2-7	TGTGCCAGCAGTTTAGTCAAACTTTCGGGGTTAAGCTCCTACGAGCAGTACTTC	CASSLVKLSGLSSYEQYF
TRBV2	-	TRBD1	TRBJ1-4	TGTGCCAGCAGTGATTCTCTACAGGGGACGGGAGAAAAACTGTTTTTT	CASSDSLQGTGEKLFF
TRBV11-2	-	TRBD1	TRBJ1-2	TGTGCCAGCAGCCTAACCCGGGACAGGGGGCAGAGCTATGGCTACACCTTC	CASSLTRDRGQSYGYTF
TRBV7-2	-	-	TRBJ2-5	TGTGCCAGCAGCTCGAGGGGGGGCAGTCGTAAGACCCAGTACTTC	CASSSRGGSRKTQYF
TRBV7-9	-	TRBD1	TRBJ1-2	TGTGCCAGCAGCTTAGAAGGGGGCGCTAACTATGGCTACACCTTC	CASSLEGGANYGYTF
TRBV2	-	-	TRBJ1-5	TGTGCCAGCAGTGAAGGCGGGGGGGCTGGCCAGCCCCAGCATTTT	CASSEGGGAGQPQHF
TRBV25-1	-	TRBD2	TRBJ2-5	TGTGCCAGCAGTGATTATTCGGGGGGAGAGACCCAGTACTTC	CASSDYSGGETQYF
TRBV11-3	-	-	TRBJ2-5	TGTGCCAGCAGCCCCGGGACAACCGAACGAGAGACCCAGTACTTC	CASSPGTTERETQYF
TRBV2	once	TRBD1	TRBJ1-3	TGTGCCAGCAGTAGGACAGGGACTGGAAACACCATATATTTT	CASSRTGTGNTIYF
TRBV5-5	-	TRBD1	TRBJ2-2	TGTGCCAGCAGTACCGGGACAGGGGTCCCCGCGAACACCGGGGAGCTGTTTTTT	CASSTGTGVPANTGELFF
TRBV19	-	TRBD1	TRBJ1-4	TGTGCCAGTAGTTCCCAGGGGACAGGGGGCGAAAAACTGTTTTTT	CASSSQGTGGEKLFF
TRBV2	-	TRBD2	TRBJ2-1	TGTGCCAGCAGTACTCAGTCTAGCGGGGCTAACAATGAGCAGTTCTTC	CASSTQSSGANNEQFF
TRBV19	-	TRBD2	TRBJ2-1	TGTGCCAGTAGTATTAAGGGACTAGCGGGAAGTAATGAGCAGTTCTTC	CASSIKGLAGSNEQFF
TRBV18	-	-	TRBJ2-7	TGTGCCAGCTCACCACCGAGTAGGGGGACCTACGAGCAGTACTTC	CASSPPSRGTYEQYF
TRBV11-2	-	-	TRBJ1-1	TGTGCCAGCAGCTCGGGGGGCTACACTGAAGCTTTCTTT	CASSSGGYTEAFF
TRBV7-2	-	TRBD1	TRBJ1-2	TGTGCCAGCAGCTTAACGTTGGACAGGGCCCACTATGGCTACACCTTC	CASSLTLDRAHYGYTF
TRBV12-3/TRBV12-4	-	TRBD1	TRBJ1-1	TGTGCCAGCAGTTCCAGACAGGGGAGGGCTTTCTTT	CASSSRQGRAFF
TRBV11-2	-	-	TRBJ1-2	TGTGCCAGCAGCCTCGACAGCTATGGCTACACCTTC	CASSLDSYGYTF
TRBV19	-	TRBD2	TRBJ2-3	TGTGCCAGTAGTACGCCCGGGACTAGCGGGAGGACCATTAGCACAGATACGCAGTATTTT	CASSTPGTSGRTISTDTQYF
TRBV21-1	-	-	TRBJ2-1	TGTGCCAGCAGCAAAGATCAGGGGGGACTAGCGCACGACAATGAGCAGTTCTTC	CASSKDQGGLAHDNEQFF
TRBV18	-	-	TRBJ1-3	TGTGCCAGCTCACCACTTACAGACTCTGGAAACACCATATATTTT	CASSPLTDSGNTIYF
TRBV12-5	-	TRBD1	TRBJ2-6	TGTGCTAGTGGTTTGGGACAGGGGGCGCTAGGGGCCAACGTCCTGACTTTC	CASGLGQGALGANVLTF
TRBV5-1	-	TRBD1	TRBJ1-4	TGCGCCAGCAGCTTGGGGGACCAGGGGGCTAATGAAAAACTGTTTTTT	CASSLGDQGANEKLFF
TRBV10-3	-	TRBD1	TRBJ1-1	TGTGCCATCAGTGGAGACAGGGGCTACACTGAAGCTTTCTTT	CAISGDRGYTEAFF
TRBV18	-	-	TRBJ1-1	TGTGCCAGCTCAGAGGGAGGGGGCACTGAAGCTTTCTTT	CASSEGGGTEAFF
TRBV4-1	-	-	TRBJ1-3	TGCGCCAGCAGCCCTCAGGGTGGAAACACCATATATTTT	CASSPQGGNTIYF
TRBV5-1	-	-	TRBJ2-1	TGCGCCAGCAGCTTCGGGGGTATGACGTTCTTC	CASSFGGMTFF
TRBV29-1	-	-	TRBJ1-4	TGCAGCGTTTGGGCCGGTATGAGGGTATCTAATGAAAAACTGTTTTTT	CSVWAGMRVSNEKLFF
TRBV5-4	-	-	TRBJ1-4	TGTGCCAGCAGCCTAACCCAGGGATATACCGCAACTAATGAAAAACTGTTTTTT	CASSLTQGYTATNEKLFF
TRBV28	-	-	TRBJ1-1	TGTGCCAGCAGCCTTAATATGAACACTGAAGCTTTCTTT	CASSLNMNTEAFF
TRBV15	-	TRBD1	TRBJ2-1	TGTGCCACCAGCAGAGATCAGGGGACAGGGATAAAGAGAGAGCAGTTCTTC	CATSRDQGTGIKREQFF
TRBV25-1	-	-	TRBJ1-1	TGTGCCAGCAGCTTGGGAGGGACATTTATCACTGAAGCTTTCTTT	CASSLGGTFITEAFF
TRBV7-9	-	TRBD1	TRBJ2-6	TGTGCCAGCAGCTTGACAGGGGCATCTGGGGCCAACGTCCTGACTTTC	CASSLTGASGANVLTF
TRBV9	-	TRBD1	TRBJ1-1	TGTGCCAGCAGCGTAGGGACAGGGATCACTGAAGCTTTCTTT	CASSVGTGITEAFF
TRBV27	-	TRBD2	TRBJ2-1	TGTGCCAGCACCTCTAGCGGGAGGGCCGGGAATGAGCAGTTCTTC	CASTSSGRAGNEQFF
TRBV7-9	-	-	TRBJ1-1	TGTGCCAGCAGTACCGGGGTGAACACTGAAGCTTTCTTT	CASSTGVNTEAFF
TRBV20-1	once	-	TRBJ2-3	TGCAGTGCTAGTCCCTCCCAGGGGAGCACAGATACGCAGTATTTT	CSASPSQGSTDTQYF
TRBV5-1	few	-	TRBJ2-7	TGCGCCAGCAGCCTCCGGCCAGGGGACGAGCAGTACTTC	CASSLRPGDEQYF